A selection of T cell receptor beta chains follows, all from one sample in a study of blood T cell repertoires in COVID-19. The protocol was immunoSEQ multiplex PCR, while the TCRdb copy is restricted to in-frame clones and leaves out a portion. The sample lists about 75,000 clones, 75% to 90% occurring once. Sequencing used peripheral blood. The receptors were sampled from a man of 80 years or more with COVID-19, enrolled during active disease. Each CDR3 is given with its conserved first and last residue. D genes are given only for firm matches. Expanded clones get a size class; other rows say once, few or many, or leave the size out.

v_gene	d_gene	abundance	j_gene	CDR3aa	CDR3nt
TRBV5-3	-	-	TRBJ2-7	CARSLARGNLEQYF	TGTGCCAGAAGCTTGGCAAGGGGGAACCTGGAGCAGTACTTC
TRBV9	TRBD1	-	TRBJ2-5	CASSVGTGGNFRGETQYF	TGTGCCAGCAGCGTAGGGACAGGGGGCAATTTCAGGGGTGAGACCCAGTACTTC
TRBV5-4	TRBD1	-	TRBJ2-4	CASSLGDREGQYF	TGTGCCAGCAGCCTTGGGGACAGGGAAGGTCAGTACTTC
TRBV4-1	TRBD1	-	TRBJ1-1	CASSQEGTVNTEAFF	TGCGCCAGCAGCCAAGAAGGGACAGTCAACACTGAAGCTTTCTTT
TRBV6-5	TRBD2	-	TRBJ2-5	CASSSSGIQETQYF	TGTGCCAGCAGTTCTAGCGGGATACAAGAGACCCAGTACTTC
TRBV6-5	TRBD2	-	TRBJ2-7	CASRPSSGGSYEQYF	TGTGCCAGCAGACCCTCTAGCGGGGGCTCCTACGAGCAGTACTTC
TRBV5-1	-	-	TRBJ1-5	CASSLAGDGNQPQHF	TGCGCCAGCAGCTTGGCCGGGGATGGCAATCAGCCCCAGCATTTT
TRBV6-6	-	few	TRBJ1-1	CASSQAGGGSDTEAFF	TGTGCCAGCAGCCAGGCGGGAGGGGGAAGCGACACTGAAGCTTTCTTT
TRBV5-4	-	-	TRBJ2-5	CASPAPGQETQYF	TGTGCCAGCCCGGCCCCAGGGCAAGAGACCCAGTACTTC
TRBV11-2	TRBD2	-	TRBJ2-3	CASSVLSGGALQDTQYF	TGTGCCAGCAGCGTACTTAGCGGGGGGGCGTTACAAGATACGCAGTATTTT
TRBV9	-	few	TRBJ1-2	CASSPERLSYYGYTF	TGTGCCAGCAGCCCCGAGAGGTTATCCTACTATGGCTACACCTTC
TRBV21-1	-	-	TRBJ2-5	CASSKSRVNQETQYF	TGTGCCAGCAGCAAAAGCAGGGTGAATCAAGAGACCCAGTACTTC
TRBV29-1	TRBD1	-	TRBJ2-5	CSVAQGDETQYF	TGCAGCGTTGCACAGGGGGACGAGACCCAGTACTTC
TRBV5-4	-	-	TRBJ1-3	CASSSKDRPEDTIYF	TGTGCCAGCAGCTCCAAGGACAGACCAGAAGACACCATATATTTT
TRBV27	TRBD1	-	TRBJ1-1	CASSLLQGRNTEAFF	TGTGCCAGCAGTCTCCTACAGGGGAGGAACACTGAAGCTTTCTTT
TRBV6-5	-	few	TRBJ1-5	CASRDPGSSNQPQHF	TGTGCCAGCAGAGACCCCGGGAGTAGCAATCAGCCCCAGCATTTT
TRBV7-2	TRBD2	-	TRBJ2-1	CASSLAASGGYNEQFF	TGTGCCAGCAGCTTAGCAGCTAGCGGGGGGTACAATGAGCAGTTCTTC
TRBV4-1	-	-	TRBJ1-2	CASSQSPGLNYGYTF	TGCGCCAGCAGCCAAAGCCCAGGGCTGAACTATGGCTACACCTTC
TRBV11-2	-	-	TRBJ2-7	CASRGNRGSYEQYF	TGTGCCAGCAGGGGTAACCGAGGCTCCTACGAGCAGTACTTC
TRBV2	TRBD1	-	TRBJ2-7	CASSTGQDYEQYF	TGTGCCAGCAGTACGGGACAGGACTACGAGCAGTACTTC
TRBV5-5	-	-	TRBJ1-2	CASSLVRGRGYTF	TGTGCCAGCAGCTTGGTCAGGGGTCGGGGCTACACCTTC
TRBV19	-	-	TRBJ2-1	CASSIQVHSYNEQFF	TGTGCCAGTAGTATCCAGGTCCACTCCTACAATGAGCAGTTCTTC
TRBV6-2/TRBV6-3	TRBD1	-	TRBJ1-5	CASSYSPQGAHNQPQHF	TGTGCCAGCAGTTACTCACCTCAGGGGGCACACAATCAGCCCCAGCATTTT
TRBV4-2	TRBD2	few	TRBJ2-7	CASSQGLAGAEQYF	TGTGCCAGCAGCCAAGGACTAGCGGGTGCCGAGCAGTACTTC
TRBV7-6	-	-	TRBJ1-6	CASSLVAGKEDNSPLHF	TGTGCCAGCAGCTTAGTGGCGGGGAAAGAAGATAATTCACCCCTCCACTTT
TRBV19	TRBD2	-	TRBJ2-7	CASSNGGTSLYEQYF	TGTGCCAGTAGTAATGGAGGGACTAGCCTCTACGAGCAGTACTTC
TRBV11-3	-	-	TRBJ2-6	CASSQRGFGANVLTF	TGTGCCAGCAGTCAAAGGGGGTTTGGGGCCAACGTCCTGACTTTC
TRBV6-5	TRBD2	-	TRBJ2-1	CASRPSGEYNEQFF	TGTGCCAGCAGGCCTAGCGGGGAATACAATGAGCAGTTCTTC
TRBV10-3	-	-	TRBJ1-2	CAISESPGLLNYGYTF	TGTGCCATCAGTGAGTCGCCGGGACTTCTTAACTATGGCTACACCTTC
TRBV6-5	-	-	TRBJ1-4	CASTGTLNEKLFF	TGTGCCAGCACCGGGACACTAAATGAAAAACTGTTTTTT
TRBV6-2/TRBV6-3	-	-	TRBJ1-6	CASSYIGADSPLHF	TGTGCCAGCAGTTACATAGGGGCGGATTCACCCCTCCACTTT
TRBV10-1	-	once	TRBJ2-5	CAEPQGAQETQYF	TGCGCCGAACCTCAAGGAGCCCAAGAGACCCAGTACTTC
TRBV5-4	TRBD1	-	TRBJ1-3	CASSQGQGGGSGNTIYF	TGTGCCAGCAGCCAAGGACAGGGAGGAGGCTCTGGAAACACCATATATTTT
TRBV28	-	once	TRBJ1-5	CASAVNQPQHF	TGTGCCAGCGCGGTCAATCAGCCCCAGCATTTT
TRBV7-9	-	once	TRBJ1-1	CASSLLASNTEAFF	TGTGCCAGCAGCTTATTAGCCTCGAACACTGAAGCTTTCTTT
TRBV14	TRBD1	-	TRBJ2-2	CATGQLVPGELFF	TGTGCCACGGGACAGCTTGTACCCGGGGAGCTGTTTTTT
TRBV19	TRBD1	few	TRBJ1-5	CASSILDRGFGNQPQHF	TGTGCCAGTAGTATTTTGGACAGGGGCTTTGGCAATCAGCCCCAGCATTTT
TRBV5-5	TRBD1	-	TRBJ1-5	CASSWGQGGSNQPQHF	TGTGCCAGCAGCTGGGGACAGGGGGGGAGCAATCAGCCCCAGCATTTT
TRBV6-2/TRBV6-3	-	-	TRBJ1-3	CASSQPGGLTGNTIYF	TGTGCCAGCAGCCAACCCGGGGGGTTGACCGGAAACACCATATATTTT
TRBV19	-	-	TRBJ2-7	CASRPRGDSYEQYF	TGTGCCAGTAGGCCCAGGGGCGACTCCTACGAGCAGTACTTC
TRBV5-1	-	-	TRBJ1-1	CASRSTGTYTEAFF	TGCGCCAGCAGGTCTACAGGGACCTACACTGAAGCTTTCTTT
TRBV5-6	-	-	TRBJ1-4	CASSLPGEGNEKLFF	TGTGCCAGCAGCCTCCCGGGGGAGGGTAATGAAAAACTGTTTTTT
TRBV2	TRBD2	-	TRBJ2-1	CASLGTSVYNEQFF	TGTGCCAGCCTAGGGACTAGCGTCTACAATGAGCAGTTCTTC
TRBV5-8	TRBD1	-	TRBJ1-1	CASSLTGQGRTEAFF	TGTGCCAGCAGCTTAACTGGACAGGGGAGAACTGAAGCTTTCTTT
TRBV2	-	-	TRBJ2-5	CASSEGTAQETQYF	TGTGCCAGCAGCGAAGGGACTGCTCAAGAGACCCAGTACTTC
TRBV12-5	-	-	TRBJ1-5	CASSDSQYQPQHF	TGTGCTAGTTCGGACAGCCAATATCAGCCCCAGCATTTT
TRBV28	TRBD1	-	TRBJ1-5	CASSLPTGGTQPQHF	TGTGCCAGCAGTTTACCTACAGGGGGAACTCAGCCCCAGCATTTT
TRBV10-1	TRBD2	-	TRBJ2-1	CASSRLAGAYNEQFF	TGCGCCAGCAGCAGACTAGCGGGGGCCTACAATGAGCAGTTCTTC
TRBV5-1	-	-	TRBJ1-2	CASSLDKGPDGYTF	TGCGCCAGCAGCTTGGATAAGGGGCCGGATGGCTACACCTTC
TRBV9	-	-	TRBJ1-3	CASSESGTHNSGNTIYF	TGTGCCAGCAGCGAGTCCGGGACTCATAACTCTGGAAACACCATATATTTT
TRBV6-4	-	-	TRBJ1-5	CASRETGEENQPQHF	TGTGCCAGCAGAGAGACAGGCGAGGAAAATCAGCCCCAGCATTTT
TRBV9	-	few	TRBJ1-1	CASSPYARQENTEAFF	TGTGCCAGCAGCCCCTACGCCCGGCAGGAGAACACTGAAGCTTTCTTT